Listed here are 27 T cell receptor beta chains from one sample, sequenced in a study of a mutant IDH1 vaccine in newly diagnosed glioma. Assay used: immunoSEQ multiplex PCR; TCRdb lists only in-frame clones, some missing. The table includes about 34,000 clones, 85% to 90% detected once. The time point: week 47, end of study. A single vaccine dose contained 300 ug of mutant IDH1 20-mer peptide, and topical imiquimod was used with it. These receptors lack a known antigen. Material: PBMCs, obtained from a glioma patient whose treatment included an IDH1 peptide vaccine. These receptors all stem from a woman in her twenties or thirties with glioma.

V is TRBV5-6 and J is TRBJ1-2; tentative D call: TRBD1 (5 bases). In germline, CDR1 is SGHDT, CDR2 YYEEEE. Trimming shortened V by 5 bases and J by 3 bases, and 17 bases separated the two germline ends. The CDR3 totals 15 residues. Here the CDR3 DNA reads TGTGCCAGCAGACCTGCCGGGGCAGCCTACTATGGCTACACCTTC. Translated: CASRPAGAAYYGYTF.

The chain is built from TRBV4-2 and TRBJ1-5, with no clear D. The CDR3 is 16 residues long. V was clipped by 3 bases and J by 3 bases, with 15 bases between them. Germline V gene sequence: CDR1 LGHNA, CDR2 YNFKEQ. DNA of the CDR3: TGTGCCAGCAGCCACCGAAGCTTCTCGAACAATCAGCCCCAGCATTTT. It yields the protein CASSHRSFSNNQPQHF.

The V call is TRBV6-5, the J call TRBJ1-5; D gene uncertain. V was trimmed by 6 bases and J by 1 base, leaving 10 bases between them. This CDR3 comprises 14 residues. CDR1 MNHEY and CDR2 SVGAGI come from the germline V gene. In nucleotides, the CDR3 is TGTGCCAGCAGACCTACAGCGAGCAATCAGCCCCAGCATTTT. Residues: CASRPTASNQPQHF.

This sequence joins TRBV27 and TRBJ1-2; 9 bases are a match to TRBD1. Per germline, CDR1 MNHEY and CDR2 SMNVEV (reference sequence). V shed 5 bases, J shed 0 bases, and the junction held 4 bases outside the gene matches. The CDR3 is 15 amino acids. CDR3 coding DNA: TGTGCCAGCAGTACCTACAGGGGGCCTAACTATGGCTACACCTTC. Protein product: CASSTYRGPNYGYTF.

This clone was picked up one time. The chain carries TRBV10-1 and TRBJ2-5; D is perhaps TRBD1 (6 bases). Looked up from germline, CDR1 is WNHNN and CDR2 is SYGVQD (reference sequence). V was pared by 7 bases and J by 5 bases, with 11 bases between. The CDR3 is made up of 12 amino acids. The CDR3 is CASTDRTETQYF. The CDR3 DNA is TGCGCCAGCACAGACAGGACGGAGACCCAGTACTTC.

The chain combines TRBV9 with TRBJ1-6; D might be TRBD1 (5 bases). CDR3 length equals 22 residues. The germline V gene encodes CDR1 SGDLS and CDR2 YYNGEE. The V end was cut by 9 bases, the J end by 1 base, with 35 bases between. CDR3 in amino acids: CATLIPPGKMRSGTSYNSPLHF. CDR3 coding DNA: TGTGCCACCCTCATCCCCCCAGGCAAAATGAGATCGGGGACGTCCTATAATTCACCCCTCCACTTT.

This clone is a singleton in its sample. The CDR3 sequence is CASSITGSGGYTF. DNA of the CDR3: TGTGCCAGCAGCATAACAGGGTCGGGTGGCTACACCTTC. The rearrangement links TRBV5-8 to TRBJ1-2, with D maybe TRBD1 (6 bases). Germline V gene sequence: CDR1 SGHTS, CDR2 YDEGEE. There are 13 residues in the CDR3. The V gene lost 4 bases and the J gene lost 7 bases, with 14 bases spanning the gap.

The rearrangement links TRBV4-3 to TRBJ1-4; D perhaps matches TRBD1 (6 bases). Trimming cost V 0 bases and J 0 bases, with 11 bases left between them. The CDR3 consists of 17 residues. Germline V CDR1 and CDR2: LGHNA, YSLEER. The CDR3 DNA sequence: TGCGCCAGCAGCCAAGATGCGACAGGCCCAACTAATGAAAAACTGTTTTTT. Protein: CASSQDATGPTNEKLFF.

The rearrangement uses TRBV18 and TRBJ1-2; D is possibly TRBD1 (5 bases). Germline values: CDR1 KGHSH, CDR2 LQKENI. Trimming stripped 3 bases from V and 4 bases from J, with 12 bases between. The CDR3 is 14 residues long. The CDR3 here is CASSPNRDRYGYTF. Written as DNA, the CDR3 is TGTGCCAGCTCACCTAATAGGGACCGCTATGGCTACACCTTC.

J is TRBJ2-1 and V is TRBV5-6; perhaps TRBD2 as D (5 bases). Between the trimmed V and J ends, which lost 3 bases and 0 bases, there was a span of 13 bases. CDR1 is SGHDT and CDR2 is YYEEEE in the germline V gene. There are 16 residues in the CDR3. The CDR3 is CASSSVERSSYNEQFF. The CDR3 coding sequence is TGTGCCAGCAGCTCGGTGGAGCGGAGCTCCTACAATGAGCAGTTCTTC.

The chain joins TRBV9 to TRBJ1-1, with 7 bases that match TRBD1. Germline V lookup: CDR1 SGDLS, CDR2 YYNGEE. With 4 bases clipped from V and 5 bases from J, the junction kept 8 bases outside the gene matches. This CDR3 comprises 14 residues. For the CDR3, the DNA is TGTGCCAGCAGCCTCACAGGGGCGGATACTGAAGCTTTCTTT. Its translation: CASSLTGADTEAFF.

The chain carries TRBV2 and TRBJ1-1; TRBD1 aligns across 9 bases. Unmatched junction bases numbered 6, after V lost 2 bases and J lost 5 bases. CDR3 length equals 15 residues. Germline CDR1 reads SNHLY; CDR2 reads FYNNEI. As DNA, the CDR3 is TGTGCCAGCAGTGAATCAACAGGGGGCCGAACTGAAGCTTTCTTT. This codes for CASSESTGGRTEAFF.

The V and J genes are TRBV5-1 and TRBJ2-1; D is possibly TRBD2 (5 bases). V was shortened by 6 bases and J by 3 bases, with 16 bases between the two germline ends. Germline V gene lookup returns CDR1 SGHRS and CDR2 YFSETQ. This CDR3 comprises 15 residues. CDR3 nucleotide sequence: TGCGCCAGCACTGATGCCAAAGGAGGCTACAATGAGCAGTTCTTC. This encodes CASTDAKGGYNEQFF.

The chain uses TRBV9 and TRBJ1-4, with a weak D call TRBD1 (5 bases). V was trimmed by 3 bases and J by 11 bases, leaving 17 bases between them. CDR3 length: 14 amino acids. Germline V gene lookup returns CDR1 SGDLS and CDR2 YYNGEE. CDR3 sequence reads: CASSGSPSGGKLFF. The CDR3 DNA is TGTGCCAGCAGCGGGAGCCCCTCTGGGGGGAAACTGTTTTTT.

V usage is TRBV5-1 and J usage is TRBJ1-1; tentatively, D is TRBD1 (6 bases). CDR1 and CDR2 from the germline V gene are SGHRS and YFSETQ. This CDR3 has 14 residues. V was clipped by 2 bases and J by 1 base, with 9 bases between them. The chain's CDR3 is CASSLGTSNTEAFF. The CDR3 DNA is TGCGCCAGCAGCTTAGGGACATCGAACACTGAAGCTTTCTTT. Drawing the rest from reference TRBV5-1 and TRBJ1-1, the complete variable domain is KAGVTQTPRYLIKTRGQQVTLSCSPISGHRSVSWYQQTPGQGLQFLFEYFSETQRNKGNFPGRFSGRQFSNSRSEMNVSTLELGDSALYLCASSLGTSNTEAFFGQGTRLTVV.

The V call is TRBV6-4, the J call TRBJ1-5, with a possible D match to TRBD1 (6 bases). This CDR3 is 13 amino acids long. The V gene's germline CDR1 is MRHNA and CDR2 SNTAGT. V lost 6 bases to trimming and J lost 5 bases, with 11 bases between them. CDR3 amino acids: CASRRQVDQPQHF. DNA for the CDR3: TGTGCCAGCAGACGACAGGTTGATCAGCCCCAGCATTTT.

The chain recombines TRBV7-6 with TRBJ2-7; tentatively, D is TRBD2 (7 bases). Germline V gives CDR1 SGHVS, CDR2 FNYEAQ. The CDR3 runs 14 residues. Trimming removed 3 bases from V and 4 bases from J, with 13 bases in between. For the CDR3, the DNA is TGTGCCAGCAGCTTCAGGGCGGGGGCTTACGAGCAGTACTTC. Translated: CASSFRAGAYEQYF.

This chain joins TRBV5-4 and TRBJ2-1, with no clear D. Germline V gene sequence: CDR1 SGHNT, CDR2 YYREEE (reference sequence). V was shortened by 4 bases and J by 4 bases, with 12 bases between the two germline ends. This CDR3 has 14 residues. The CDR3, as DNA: TGTGCCAGCAGCCCGAGCCAGAATTACAATGAGCAGTTCTTC. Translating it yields CASSPSQNYNEQFF.

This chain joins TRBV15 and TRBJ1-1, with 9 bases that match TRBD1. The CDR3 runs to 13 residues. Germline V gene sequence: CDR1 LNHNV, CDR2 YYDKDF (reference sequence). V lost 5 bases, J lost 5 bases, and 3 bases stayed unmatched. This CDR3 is CATSGQGKTEAFF. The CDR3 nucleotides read TGTGCCACCAGCGGACAGGGGAAGACTGAAGCTTTCTTT.

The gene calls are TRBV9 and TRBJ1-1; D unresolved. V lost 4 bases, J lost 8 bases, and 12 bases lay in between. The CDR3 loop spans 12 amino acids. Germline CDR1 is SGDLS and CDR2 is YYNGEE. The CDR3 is CASSRTDKEAFF. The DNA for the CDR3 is TGTGCCAGCAGCCGAACCGACAAAGAAGCTTTCTTT.

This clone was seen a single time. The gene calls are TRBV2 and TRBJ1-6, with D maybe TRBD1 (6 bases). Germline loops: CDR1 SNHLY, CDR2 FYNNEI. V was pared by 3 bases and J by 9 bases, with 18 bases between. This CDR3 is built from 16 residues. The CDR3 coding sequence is TGTGCCAGCAGTGAGGGAGGGGGGCGGTTCGGTTCACCCCTCCACTTT. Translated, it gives CASSEGGGRFGSPLHF.

The CDR3 region is CASSYSSGVFQETQYF. CDR3 in DNA: TGTGCCAGCAGCTACTCTAGCGGGGTATTCCAAGAGACCCAGTACTTC. This sequence joins TRBV7-2 and TRBJ2-5; TRBD2 aligns across 9 bases. The CDR3 runs 16 residues. Unmatched junction bases numbered 7, after V lost 4 bases and J lost 1 base. Per germline, CDR1 SGHTA and CDR2 FQGNSA.

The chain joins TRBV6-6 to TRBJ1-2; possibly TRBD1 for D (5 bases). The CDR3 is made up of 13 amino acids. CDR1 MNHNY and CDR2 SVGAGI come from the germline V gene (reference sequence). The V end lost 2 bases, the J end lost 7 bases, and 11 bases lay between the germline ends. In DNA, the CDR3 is TGTGCCAGCAGTTACCGAGGGGAAATTGGCTACACCTTC. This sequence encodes CASSYRGEIGYTF.

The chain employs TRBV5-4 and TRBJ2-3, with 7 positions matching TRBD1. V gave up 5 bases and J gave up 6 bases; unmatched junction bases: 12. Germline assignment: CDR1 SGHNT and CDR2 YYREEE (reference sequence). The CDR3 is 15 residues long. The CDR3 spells CASSSETGAWDTQYF. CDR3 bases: TGTGCCAGCAGTAGCGAAACAGGGGCATGGGATACGCAGTATTTT. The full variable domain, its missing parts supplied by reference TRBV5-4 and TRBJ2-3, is ETGVTQSPTHLIKTRGQQVTLRCSSQSGHNTVSWYQQALGQGPQFIFQYYREEENGRGNFPPRFSGLQFPNYSSELNVNALELDDSALYLCASSSETGAWDTQYFGPGTRLTVL.

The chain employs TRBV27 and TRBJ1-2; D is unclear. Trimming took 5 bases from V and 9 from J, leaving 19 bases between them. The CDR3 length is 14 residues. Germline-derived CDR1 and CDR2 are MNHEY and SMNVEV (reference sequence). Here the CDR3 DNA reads TGTGCCAGCAGTCCCGACTGGTCCGTACCCAGCTACACCTTC. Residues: CASSPDWSVPSYTF.

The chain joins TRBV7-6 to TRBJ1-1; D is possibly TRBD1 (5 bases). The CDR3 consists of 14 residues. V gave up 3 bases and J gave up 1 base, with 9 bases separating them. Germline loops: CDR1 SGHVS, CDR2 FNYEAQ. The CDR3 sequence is CASSFMGENTEAFF. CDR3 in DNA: TGTGCCAGCAGCTTTATGGGGGAGAACACTGAAGCTTTCTTT.

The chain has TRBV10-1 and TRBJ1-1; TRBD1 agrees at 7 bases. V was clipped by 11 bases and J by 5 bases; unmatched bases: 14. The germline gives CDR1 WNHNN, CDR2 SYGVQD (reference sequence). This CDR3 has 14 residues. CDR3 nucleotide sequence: TGCGCCTCGTCCCCCGGACAGGCCCGGACTGAAGCTTTCTTT. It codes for CASSPGQARTEAFF.